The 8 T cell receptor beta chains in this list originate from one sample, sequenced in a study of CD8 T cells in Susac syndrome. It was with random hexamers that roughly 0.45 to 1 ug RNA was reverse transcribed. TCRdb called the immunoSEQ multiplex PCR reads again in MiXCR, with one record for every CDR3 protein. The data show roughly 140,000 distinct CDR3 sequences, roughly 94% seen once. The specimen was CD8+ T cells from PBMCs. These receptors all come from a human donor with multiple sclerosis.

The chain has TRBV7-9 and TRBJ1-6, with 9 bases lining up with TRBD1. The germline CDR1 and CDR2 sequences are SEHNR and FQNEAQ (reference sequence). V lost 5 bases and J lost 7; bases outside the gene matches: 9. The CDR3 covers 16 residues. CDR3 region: CASSRLQGAGNSPLHF. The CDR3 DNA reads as TGTGCCAGCAGCCGGTTACAGGGGGCAGGGAATTCACCCCTCCACTTT.

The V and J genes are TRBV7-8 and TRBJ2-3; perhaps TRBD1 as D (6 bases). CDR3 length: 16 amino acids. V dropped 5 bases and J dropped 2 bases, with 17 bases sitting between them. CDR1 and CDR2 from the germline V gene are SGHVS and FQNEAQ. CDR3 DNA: TGTGCCAGCAGCCAATACACAGGGTCAGTCACAGATACGCAGTATTTT. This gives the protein CASSQYTGSVTDTQYF.

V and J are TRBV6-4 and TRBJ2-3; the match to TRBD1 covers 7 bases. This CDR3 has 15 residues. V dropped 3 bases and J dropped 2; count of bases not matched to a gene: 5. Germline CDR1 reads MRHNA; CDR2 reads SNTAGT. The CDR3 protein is CASSERDRATDTQYF. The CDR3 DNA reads TGTGCCAGCAGTGAGAGGGACAGAGCCACAGATACGCAGTATTTT.

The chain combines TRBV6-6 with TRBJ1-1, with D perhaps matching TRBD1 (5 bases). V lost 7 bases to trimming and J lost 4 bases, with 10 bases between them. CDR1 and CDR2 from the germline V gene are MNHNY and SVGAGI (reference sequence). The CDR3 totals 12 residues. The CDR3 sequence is CASTLGGTEAFF. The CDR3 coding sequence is TGTGCCAGCACTTTGGGGGGCACTGAAGCTTTCTTT.

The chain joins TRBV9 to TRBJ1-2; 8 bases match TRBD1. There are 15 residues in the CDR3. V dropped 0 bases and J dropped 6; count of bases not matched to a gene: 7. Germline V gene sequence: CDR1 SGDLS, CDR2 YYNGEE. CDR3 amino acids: CASSVARQGINGYTF. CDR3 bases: TGTGCCAGCAGCGTAGCGAGACAGGGGATCAATGGCTACACCTTC.

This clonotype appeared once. The CDR3 nucleotides are TGTGCCAGCAGTTATCTGAGGGAGTATGGTTCACCCCTCCACTTT. Translated: CASSYLREYGSPLHF. The rearrangement links TRBV6-2 or TRBV6-3 to TRBJ1-6; no reliable D call. Trimming shortened V by 3 bases and J by 9 bases, and 15 bases separated the two germline ends. Germline values: CDR1 MNHEY, CDR2 SVGEGT. The CDR3 loop spans 15 amino acids.

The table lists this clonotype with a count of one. The CDR3 bases are TGCGCCAGCAGCCAAGATGAACTAGCGGGGTACAATGAGCAGTTCTTC. It codes for CASSQDELAGYNEQFF. The gene calls are TRBV4-3 and TRBJ2-1, with 10 bases identical to TRBD2. The CDR3 runs 16 residues. CDR1 and CDR2 (germline): LGHNA, YSLEER. The ends lost 0 bases at V and 4 bases at J; junction bases unmatched: 3.

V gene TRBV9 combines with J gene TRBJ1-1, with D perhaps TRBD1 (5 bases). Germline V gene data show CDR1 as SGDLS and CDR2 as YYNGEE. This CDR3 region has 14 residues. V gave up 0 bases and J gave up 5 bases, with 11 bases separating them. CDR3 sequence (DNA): TGTGCCAGCAGCGTAGCCCAGGGAGCGACTGAAGCTTTCTTT. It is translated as CASSVAQGATEAFF.